The 10 T cell receptor beta chains reported below all come from one sample, sequenced in a study of blood T cell repertoires in COVID-19. Using immunoSEQ multiplex PCR, the repertoire was profiled, and TCRdb retains in-frame clones only, with some absent. The table lists approximately 240,000 clones, around 85% of them singletons. Sequencing used peripheral blood. The receptor source for this set is a woman in her thirties or forties with active or convalescent COVID-19.

The rearrangement links TRBV9 to TRBJ1-2; 9 bases agree with TRBD1. The V and J ends lost 3 bases and 8 bases, in that order; junction bases with no gene match: 17. The CDR3 extends over 17 amino acids. CDR1 and CDR2 from the germline V gene are SGDLS and YYNGEE. CDR3 in DNA: TGTGCCAGCAGCGCGACTACCCAGCGGACAGGGGAAGGGGGCTACACCTTC. This gives the protein CASSATTQRTGEGGYTF. Full variable domain (remainder filled in from reference TRBV9 and TRBJ1-2): DSGVTQTPKHLITATGQRVTLRCSPRSGDLSVYWYQQSLDQGLQFLIQYYNGEERAKGNILERFSAQQFPDLHSELNLSSLELGDSALYFCASSATTQRTGEGGYTFGSGTRLTVV.

The V gene is TRBV10-3, the J gene TRBJ1-2, with a possible D match to TRBD1 (6 bases). The CDR3 is 14 amino acids. Germline assignment: CDR1 ENHRY and CDR2 SYGVKD. V gave up 6 bases and J gave up 2 bases, with 13 bases separating them. The CDR3 region is CAISGQIGNYGYTF. CDR3 DNA sequence: TGTGCCATCAGCGGACAGATTGGAAACTATGGCTACACCTTC.

The count of this clone is one. The gene calls are TRBV10-1 and TRBJ2-7; TRBD1 matches 10 bases. The V gene's germline CDR1 is WNHNN and CDR2 SYGVQD (reference sequence). The ends lost 1 base at V and 4 bases at J; junction bases unmatched: 7. This CDR3 contains 16 residues. The CDR3 DNA reads TGCGCCAGCAGTGAGTTCAAGACAGGGGGCAGGTACGAGCAGTACTTC. Translating gives CASSEFKTGGRYEQYF.

V usage is TRBV19 and J usage is TRBJ1-2; D uncertain. This CDR3 contains 14 residues. Trimming pared 3 bases from V and 0 bases from J, leaving 8 bases between. Germline assignment: CDR1 LNHDA and CDR2 SQIVND (reference sequence). CDR3 DNA: TGTGCCAGTAGTATGCAGGTGGCTAACTATGGCTACACCTTC. Translated: CASSMQVANYGYTF.

The V gene is TRBV4-1, the J gene TRBJ2-1, with a possible D match to TRBD1 (8 bases). This CDR3 is built from 17 residues. Germline CDR1 and CDR2: MGHRA and YSYEKL. The V end was cut by 4 bases, the J end by 7 bases, with 23 bases between. Written as DNA, the CDR3 is TGCGCCAGCAGCCGAGGGGTACGAGGACAGGGAGGGAATGAGCAGTTCTTC. This translates into CASSRGVRGQGGNEQFF.

The gene calls are TRBV9 and TRBJ1-4, with D uncertain. V lost 5 bases, J lost 5 bases, and 13 bases lay in between. The CDR3 is 14 amino acids. Germline V gives CDR1 SGDLS, CDR2 YYNGEE. The CDR3 DNA reads TGTGCCAGCAGTACTAGGACGGCGAATGAAAAACTGTTTTTT. Protein: CASSTRTANEKLFF.

The rearrangement uses TRBV27 and TRBJ1-5; 9 bases align to TRBD1. Unmatched junction bases numbered 13, after V lost 6 bases and J lost 1 base. The CDR3 length is 18 residues. Germline V CDR1 and CDR2: MNHEY, SMNVEV (reference sequence). The chain's CDR3 is CASRGAGTGKGSNQPQHF. The DNA of the CDR3 is TGTGCCAGCAGGGGAGCCGGGACAGGGAAAGGAAGCAATCAGCCCCAGCATTTT.

The V and J genes are TRBV28 and TRBJ1-5, with a possible D match to TRBD1 (5 bases). This CDR3 is 14 amino acids long. Germline loops: CDR1 MDHEN, CDR2 SYDVKM. V was cut by 7 bases and J by 7 bases, with 17 bases left in between. The CDR3 loop is CASTSGGDAQPQHF. CDR3 nucleotides: TGTGCCAGCACCTCGGGAGGGGATGCGCAGCCCCAGCATTTT.

This clone turned up a few times. The rearrangement joins TRBV7-9 to TRBJ1-2; 7 positions agree with TRBD1. J gave up 5 bases and V 7 bases, and 4 bases lay outside the gene matches. This CDR3 is 12 amino acids long. Germline CDR1 is SEHNR and CDR2 is FQNEAQ (reference sequence). The CDR3 protein is CASTRQGYGYTF. CDR3 nucleotide sequence: TGTGCCAGCACCAGACAGGGTTATGGCTACACCTTC.

V and J are TRBV11-2 and TRBJ1-5; D not certain. V was pared by 5 bases and J by 0 bases, with 11 bases between. Germline-derived CDR1 and CDR2 are SGHAT and FQNNGV. The CDR3 spans 15 residues. The CDR3 protein is CASSPGGSSNQPQHF. The CDR3 DNA sequence: TGTGCCAGCAGCCCGGGAGGGAGTAGCAATCAGCCCCAGCATTTT.